These 20 T cell receptor beta chains came from one sample sequenced in a study of blood T cell repertoires in COVID-19. The protocol was immunoSEQ multiplex PCR, while the TCRdb copy is restricted to in-frame clones and leaves out a portion. The table shows roughly 100,000 clones, with approximately 89% occurring only once. Sequencing was performed on peripheral blood. The receptors shown here come from an elderly woman with active COVID-19.

The chain carries TRBV7-9 and TRBJ1-1, with D perhaps TRBD1 (5 bases). From germline, CDR1 is SEHNR and CDR2 FQNEAQ (reference sequence). V gave up 5 bases and J gave up 0 bases, with 19 bases separating them. The CDR3 runs to 17 residues. This CDR3 is CASSLLTESGMNTEAFF. As DNA, the CDR3 is TGTGCCAGCAGCCTACTGACAGAAAGTGGGATGAACACTGAAGCTTTCTTT.

This clone appeared a single time. The chain employs TRBV5-5 and TRBJ2-5, with 12 bases lining up with TRBD2. V trimming: 4 bases; J trimming: 5 bases; junction bases outside the gene matches: 9. CDR3 size: 16 residues. Germline V gene lookup returns CDR1 SGHKS and CDR2 YYEKEE (reference sequence). CDR3 in DNA: TGTGCCAGCAGCCCCCGGAGGACTAGCGGGGTCGAGACCCAGTACTTC. Translated: CASSPRRTSGVETQYF. Together with reference TRBV5-5 and TRBJ2-5, the CDR3 gives the full variable domain: DAGVTQSPTHLIKTRGQQVTLRCSPISGHKSVSWYQQVLGQGPQFIFQYYEKEERGRGNFPDRFSARQFPNYSSELNVNALLLGDSALYLCASSPRRTSGVETQYFGPGTRLLVL.

The V call is TRBV7-9, the J call TRBJ2-1; 11 positions agree with TRBD2. V shed 5 bases and J 4 bases; nucleotides not matched to a gene: 4. CDR1 is SEHNR and CDR2 is FQNEAQ in the germline V gene (reference sequence). The CDR3 covers 15 residues. CDR3 coding DNA: TGTGCCAGCAGCCTCGGGACTAGCGGTTACAATGAGCAGTTCTTC. As protein: CASSLGTSGYNEQFF. Filled out from reference TRBV7-9 and TRBJ2-1, the complete variable domain reads DTGVSQNPRHKITKRGQNVTFRCDPISEHNRLYWYRQTLGQGPEFLTYFQNEAQLEKSRLLSDRFSAERPKGSFSTLEIQRTEQGDSAMYLCASSLGTSGYNEQFFGPGTRLTVL.

The chain employs TRBV4-3 and TRBJ2-7, with 9 bases aligning to TRBD1. The CDR3 extends over 17 amino acids. V was pared by 4 bases and J by 4 bases, with 14 bases of the junction left unmatched. Looked up from germline, CDR1 is LGHNA and CDR2 is YSLEER. CDR3 nucleotides: TGCGCCAGCAGCCTAGAGGGCCGGGACAGGGAGATGTACGAGCAGTACTTC. Protein product: CASSLEGRDREMYEQYF.

This chain links TRBV7-8 with TRBJ1-1; a possible D gene is TRBD1 (5 bases). Trimming removed 5 bases at V and 2 bases at J, with 15 bases between. Germline CDR1 reads SGHVS; CDR2 reads FQNEAQ. The CDR3 is made up of 15 amino acids. Here the CDR3 reads CASSPNLGHNTEAFF. For the CDR3, the DNA is TGTGCCAGCAGCCCTAACCTCGGACACAACACTGAAGCTTTCTTT.

The chain couples TRBV27 to TRBJ2-3; 8 bases match TRBD2. V shed 6 bases and J 2 bases; nucleotides not matched to a gene: 10. Germline CDR1 is MNHEY and CDR2 is SMNVEV (reference sequence). The CDR3 loop spans 16 amino acids. In DNA form, the CDR3 reads TGTGCCAGCAGAGGCGGGAGGCTCAGTATCACAGATACGCAGTATTTT. Amino acids: CASRGGRLSITDTQYF.

The rearrangement joins TRBV5-4 to TRBJ2-7; 9 nucleotides align to TRBD1. Germline CDR1 SGHNT, CDR2 YYREEE (reference sequence). This CDR3 is 14 amino acids long. V shed 3 bases and J 6 bases; nucleotides not matched to a gene: 7. The DNA for the CDR3 is TGTGCCAGCAGCTCACCGGGACAGGGTTCCGAGCAGTACTTC. It yields the protein CASSSPGQGSEQYF.

This chain connects TRBV4-2 to TRBJ2-1; 7 bases map to TRBD1. Germline V CDR1 and CDR2: LGHNA, YNFKEQ. V was clipped by 2 bases and J by 5 bases; unmatched bases: 3. This CDR3 region has 14 residues. The CDR3 DNA sequence: TGTGCCAGCAGCCAACGACAGGGCCACAATGAGCAGTTCTTC. It specifies CASSQRQGHNEQFF.

This chain's CDR3 is CAWKLRDRDQGYTF. CDR3 DNA sequence: TGTGCCTGGAAGCTCCGAGACAGGGATCAGGGCTACACCTTC. V gene TRBV30 combines with J gene TRBJ1-2, with 7 nucleotides matching TRBD1. V lost 4 bases and J lost 8; bases outside the gene matches: 13. Looked up from germline, CDR1 is GTSNPN and CDR2 is SVGIG (reference sequence). CDR3 length: 14 residues.

This rearrangement joins TRBV4-2 to TRBJ2-7, with TRBD2 identical over 10 bases. With V trimmed by 1 base and J by 3 bases, 9 bases remained unmatched. Germline V gives CDR1 LGHNA, CDR2 YNFKEQ. CDR3 size: 17 residues. The CDR3 DNA reads TGTGCCAGCAGCCAAGCCCTGCTAGCGGGAGCGGACTACGAGCAGTACTTC. Encoded protein: CASSQALLAGADYEQYF.

This chain's CDR3 is CASSQPRTGTSGSYEQYF. As DNA, the CDR3 is TGTGCCAGCAGCCAACCAAGGACAGGGACTAGCGGGAGTTACGAGCAGTACTTC. The J gene is TRBJ2-7, the V gene TRBV3-1 (or the pseudogene TRBV3-2); TRBD2 agrees at 14 bases. The CDR3 has 18 residues. Germline V CDR1 and CDR2: LGHDT, YNNKEL (reference sequence). J was trimmed by 4 bases and V by 2 bases; bases with no gene match: 10.

The chain employs TRBV6-2 or TRBV6-3 and TRBJ2-7; 8 nucleotides agree with TRBD1. Germline loops: CDR1 MNHEY, CDR2 SVGEGT. The CDR3 is 15 residues long. V lost 1 base to trimming and J lost 6 bases; unmatched junction nucleotides: 8. The CDR3 DNA is TGTGCCAGCAGTTACTTAGCCAGGGGGCCTGTCGAGCAGTACTTC. Translating gives CASSYLARGPVEQYF.

The genes are TRBV9 and TRBJ2-2; the D gene is possibly TRBD2 (6 bases). CDR3 size: 16 residues. Between the trimmed V and J ends, which lost 3 bases and 2 bases, there was a span of 14 bases. Germline values: CDR1 SGDLS, CDR2 YYNGEE. CDR3 nucleotide sequence: TGTGCCAGCAGCGCGGGTTTCGGGAGAAACACCGGGGAGCTGTTTTTT. This encodes CASSAGFGRNTGELFF. Filled out from reference TRBV9 and TRBJ2-2, the complete variable domain reads DSGVTQTPKHLITATGQRVTLRCSPRSGDLSVYWYQQSLDQGLQFLIQYYNGEERAKGNILERFSAQQFPDLHSELNLSSLELGDSALYFCASSAGFGRNTGELFFGEGSRLTVL.

The chain uses TRBV6-5 and TRBJ1-5, with TRBD1 identical over 7 bases. V dropped 5 bases and J dropped 5; count of bases not matched to a gene: 9. Germline V lookup: CDR1 MNHEY, CDR2 SVGAGI. The CDR3 is 15 amino acids. As DNA, the CDR3 is TGTGCCAGCAGTCTAAACAGGGGCTGGGATCAGCCCCAGCATTTT. The encoded protein is CASSLNRGWDQPQHF.

The rearrangement uses TRBV7-6 and TRBJ2-1, with D maybe TRBD2 (6 bases). This CDR3 region has 15 residues. The ends were cut back, 2 bases at V and 1 base at J, with 9 bases in the middle. Germline CDR1 and CDR2: SGHVS and FNYEAQ. CDR3 amino acids: CASSLTGASYNEQFF. In DNA, the CDR3 is TGTGCCAGCAGCTTAACGGGAGCGTCCTACAATGAGCAGTTCTTC. Full variable domain (remainder filled in from reference TRBV7-6 and TRBJ2-1): GAGVSQSPRYKVTKRGQDVALRCDPISGHVSLYWYRQALGQGPEFLTYFNYEAQQDKSGLPNDRFSAERPEGSISTLTIQRTEQRDSAMYRCASSLTGASYNEQFFGPGTRLTVL.

The chain carries TRBV6-5 and TRBJ2-2, with a weak D call TRBD2 (5 bases). V was pared by 2 bases and J by 0 bases, with 10 bases between. The CDR3 length is 16 residues. Germline loops: CDR1 MNHEY, CDR2 SVGAGI. CDR3 coding DNA: TGTGCCAGCAGTTACCGACGTAGCGCGAACACCGGGGAGCTGTTTTTT. Translation: CASSYRRSANTGELFF.

CDR3 DNA sequence: TGTGCCAGCAGTGAATCCCCTCCACCGCGGGAGCGTGGACACACAGATACGCAGTATTTT. Protein: CASSESPPPRERGHTDTQYF. J is TRBJ2-3 and V is TRBV6-1; 7 bases fit TRBD2. Losses at the gene ends were 2 bases for V and 2 bases for J; bases not matched to a gene: 19. Germline CDR1 MNHNS, CDR2 SASEGT. The CDR3 contains 20 residues.

This rearrangement joins TRBV30 to TRBJ1-1; no reliable D call. Germline V gives CDR1 GTSNPN, CDR2 SVGIG (reference sequence). Trimming left V 4 bases short and J 4 bases short, with 7 bases between. CDR3 size: 11 residues. For the CDR3, the DNA is TGTGCCTGGAATCGGGGCACTGAAGCTTTCTTT. This encodes CAWNRGTEAFF.

J is TRBJ2-3 and V is TRBV7-2; possibly TRBD1 for D (5 bases). The germline V and J ends were trimmed by 4 bases and 2 bases, with 19 bases remaining between them. Looked up from germline, CDR1 is SGHTA and CDR2 is FQGNSA. The CDR3 extends over 17 amino acids. Written as DNA, the CDR3 is TGTGCCAGCAGCTCCCGGGCCACAGGTTTTTTCACAGATACGCAGTATTTT. Its protein is CASSSRATGFFTDTQYF.

V gene TRBV5-1 combines with J gene TRBJ2-3; 9 nucleotides line up with TRBD1. V was clipped by 5 bases and J by 2 bases; unmatched bases: 3. The CDR3 runs to 14 residues. Germline V gives CDR1 SGHRS, CDR2 YFSETQ. In DNA, the CDR3 is TGCGCCAGCAGACAGGGGGCAAACACAGATACGCAGTATTTT. Translated, it gives CASRQGANTDTQYF.